This TCR beta chain was sequenced for a study of blood T cells in healthy people across ages. Combining a sample-barcoded 5' primer with a J-beta primer mix, a second PCR ran for roughly 7 to 12 cycles. MiXCR was run by TCRdb on the 5' RACE reads, yielding one entry per CDR3 protein. The table lists 1.5 million to 2 million distinct CDR3 sequences, 30% to 40% of them singletons. The table lists this clonotype with a few counts. This CDR3 has 14 residues. CDR1 and CDR2 (germline): DFQATT, SNEGSKA (reference sequence). The V and J ends lost 0 bases and 6 bases respectively, with 12 bases between them. Whenever a sample was processed, at least 6 million PBMCs were isolated.

The source material was blood. This clonotype was sampled from a woman in her twenties or thirties in good health. The rearrangement joins TRBV20-1 to TRBJ2-1; D uncertain. DNA for the CDR3: TGCAGTGCTAGAGATTATGCGTCGTCCAATGAGCAGTTCTTC. Its translation is CSARDYASSNEQFF.